These 13 T cell receptor beta chains were all obtained from the same sample, sequenced in a study of blood T cell repertoires in COVID-19. TCRdb's copy holds only in-frame clones and misses some; the assay was immunoSEQ multiplex PCR. The sample includes roughly 200,000 clones, 89% seen only once; the top ten take roughly 6.7%. The sample taken for sequencing was peripheral blood. The receptors were sampled from a man aged 35 to 55 with acute or convalescent COVID-19.

The chain uses TRBV29-1 and TRBJ2-3; 7 positions match TRBD2. The CDR3 extends over 14 amino acids. Germline CDR1 SQVTM, CDR2 ANQGSEA. V was clipped by 7 bases and J by 4 bases; unmatched bases: 11. Here the CDR3 DNA reads TGCAGCGCCTTTTGGGAGGGACGCGCAGATACGCAGTATTTT. Amino acid sequence: CSAFWEGRADTQYF.

V usage is TRBV2 and J usage is TRBJ1-4, with D tentatively TRBD1 (6 bases). The CDR3 runs 13 residues. Germline CDR1 reads SNHLY; CDR2 reads FYNNEI. Trimming cost V 9 bases and J 3 bases, with 11 bases left between them. The CDR3 region is CASFRQANEKLFF. The CDR3, as DNA: TGTGCCAGTTTTAGACAGGCTAATGAAAAACTGTTTTTT.

This chain uses TRBV5-1 with TRBJ2-3, with no clear D. V lost 3 bases, J lost 5 bases, and 7 bases lay in between. CDR1 and CDR2 from the germline V gene are SGHRS and YFSETQ. CDR3 length equals 12 residues. The CDR3 loop reads CASSSLGDTQYF. CDR3 DNA sequence: TGCGCCAGCAGCTCGCTAGGAGATACGCAGTATTTT.

V usage is TRBV2 and J usage is TRBJ2-7; TRBD1 is a possible D gene (7 bases). The CDR3 sequence is 14 residues long. V was clipped by 4 bases and J by 4 bases, with 14 bases between them. The germline CDR1 and CDR2 sequences are SNHLY and FYNNEI. The CDR3 spells CASSVPGGLYEQYF. In DNA, the CDR3 is TGTGCCAGCAGTGTCCCAGGGGGACTGTACGAGCAGTACTTC.

This chain joins TRBV7-6 and TRBJ1-1; D unclear. The CDR3 runs to 18 residues. V gave up 4 bases and J gave up 5 bases, with 26 bases separating them. Per the germline V gene, CDR1 is SGHVS and CDR2 is FNYEAQ. The CDR3 protein is CASSSEPTRHLRWTEAFF. CDR3 DNA sequence: TGTGCCAGCAGCTCAGAACCAACACGACACCTCCGGTGGACTGAAGCTTTCTTT.

This chain connects TRBV23-1 to TRBJ2-5; TRBD2 might be the D (5 bases). TRBV23-1 is reported as an ORF; its role is uncertain. V was shortened by 3 bases and J by 5 bases, with 13 bases between the two germline ends. The CDR3 sequence is 14 residues long. The CDR3 DNA reads TGCGCCAGCAGTCAGGACTCGGGGTCGGAGACCCAGTACTTC. Encoded protein: CASSQDSGSETQYF.

The chain joins TRBV6-5 to TRBJ2-1, with D uncertain. From germline, CDR1 is MNHEY and CDR2 SVGAGI. The V end lost 6 bases, the J end lost 2 bases, and 11 bases lay between the germline ends. CDR3 length equals 14 residues. The CDR3 bases are TGTGCCAGCAGGCCCACCTCAGCCTACAATGAGCAGTTCTTC. Its translation: CASRPTSAYNEQFF.

This clone appeared a single time. The chain links TRBV3-1 (or the pseudogene TRBV3-2) to TRBJ1-2; 8 positions agree with TRBD1. J was trimmed by 4 bases and V by 2 bases; bases with no gene match: 3. The V gene's germline CDR1 is LGHDT and CDR2 YNNKEL (reference sequence). The CDR3 runs to 14 residues. The CDR3 loop reads CASSQQGAVYGYTF. The CDR3 region has the DNA TGTGCCAGCAGCCAACAGGGGGCGGTCTATGGCTACACCTTC.

The chain is built from TRBV5-1 and TRBJ1-1; D gene unclear. The CDR3 runs 15 residues. Germline CDR1 SGHRS, CDR2 YFSETQ. Between the trimmed V and J ends, which lost 6 bases and 0 bases, there was a span of 15 bases. This CDR3 reads CASNLSPGMNTEAFF. The CDR3 coding sequence is TGCGCCAGCAATTTGAGTCCGGGAATGAACACTGAAGCTTTCTTT.

This clone was counted between two and nine times. The chain has TRBV2 and TRBJ2-3, with a weak D call TRBD2 (5 bases). V was cut by 8 bases and J by 5 bases, with 17 bases left in between. CDR3 length: 14 residues. The germline gives CDR1 SNHLY, CDR2 FYNNEI. For the CDR3, the DNA is TGTGCCAGCCTGGATAGTAGCGTGAAAGATACGCAGTATTTT. Protein: CASLDSSVKDTQYF.

The chain recombines TRBV30 with TRBJ2-7, with 10 nucleotides matching TRBD1. CDR1 is GTSNPN, CDR2 SVGIG, per germline (reference sequence). V was clipped by 0 bases and J by 3 bases; unmatched bases: 2. This CDR3 has 14 amino acids. The CDR3: CAWSVRTGGYEQYF. The CDR3 DNA reads TGTGCCTGGAGTGTACGGACAGGGGGCTACGAGCAGTACTTC. Full variable domain (outside the CDR3, taken from reference TRBV30 and TRBJ2-7): SQTIHQWPATLVQPVGSPLSLECTVEGTSNPNLYWYRQAAGRGLQLLFYSVGIGQISSEVPQNLSASRPQDRQFILSSKKLLLSDSGFYLCAWSVRTGGYEQYFGPGTRLTVT.

The chain couples TRBV5-4 to TRBJ1-4; TRBD1 might be the D (5 bases). The CDR3 consists of 14 residues. The germline CDR1 and CDR2 sequences are SGHNT and YYREEE (reference sequence). Deletions cut 0 bases from V and 8 bases from J, with 11 bases between. Here the CDR3 DNA reads TGTGCCAGCAGCTTGGAGGGGATCCGAGAAAAACTGTTTTTT. This sequence encodes CASSLEGIREKLFF.

CDR3 nucleotide sequence: TGTGCCAGCAGCCAATTCGACAGTGGGAATTCACCCCTCCACTTT. It codes for CASSQFDSGNSPLHF. The chain recombines TRBV3-1 (or the pseudogene TRBV3-2) with TRBJ1-6; a possible D gene is TRBD1 (5 bases). With 2 bases removed from V and 7 bases from J, the gap between germline ends came to 12 bases. CDR1 and CDR2 (germline): LGHDT, YNNKEL (reference sequence). The CDR3 covers 15 residues.